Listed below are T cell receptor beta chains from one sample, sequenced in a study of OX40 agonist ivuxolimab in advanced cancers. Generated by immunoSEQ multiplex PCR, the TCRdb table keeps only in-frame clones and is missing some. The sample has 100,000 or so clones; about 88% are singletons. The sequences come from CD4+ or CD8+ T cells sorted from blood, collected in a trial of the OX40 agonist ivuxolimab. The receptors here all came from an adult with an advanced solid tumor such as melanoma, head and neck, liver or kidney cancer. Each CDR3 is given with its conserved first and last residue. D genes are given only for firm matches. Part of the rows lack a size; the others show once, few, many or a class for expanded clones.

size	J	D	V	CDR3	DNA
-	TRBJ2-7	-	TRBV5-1	CASSLSLSSYEQYF	TGCGCCAGCAGCTTGAGTCTTTCTTCCTACGAGCAGTACTTC
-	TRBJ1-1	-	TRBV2	CASSVGNRNTEAFF	TGTGCCAGCAGTGTGGGGAACAGGAACACTGAAGCTTTCTTT
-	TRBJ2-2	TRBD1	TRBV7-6	CASSFGQGNTGELFF	TGTGCCAGCAGCTTTGGACAGGGAAACACCGGGGAGCTGTTTTTT
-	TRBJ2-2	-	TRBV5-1	CASSSSEGFGGELFF	TGCGCCAGCAGCTCATCCGAGGGGTTTGGCGGGGAGCTGTTTTTT
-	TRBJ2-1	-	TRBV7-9	CASSLGWDRRSNEQFF	TGTGCCAGCAGCTTAGGTTGGGACCGCCGGAGCAATGAGCAGTTCTTC
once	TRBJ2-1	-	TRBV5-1	CASSPRPGDVHEQFF	TGCGCCAGCAGCCCCCGCCCGGGGGACGTCCATGAGCAGTTCTTC
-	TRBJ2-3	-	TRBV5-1	CASSLASTDTQYF	TGCGCCAGCAGCTTGGCTAGCACAGATACGCAGTATTTT
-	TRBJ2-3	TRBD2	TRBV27	CASSLRFERGLTDTQYF	TGTGCCAGCAGTCTTCGTTTCGAGCGGGGTCTAACAGATACGCAGTATTTT
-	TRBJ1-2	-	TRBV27	CASGLWGVDYGYTF	TGTGCCAGCGGATTGTGGGGAGTGGACTATGGCTACACCTTC
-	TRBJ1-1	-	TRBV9	CASSSRTDLHLNTEAFF	TGTGCCAGCAGCTCCAGGACCGACTTGCATTTGAACACTGAAGCTTTCTTT
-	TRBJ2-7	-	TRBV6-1	CASSDRGRIHSYEQYF	TGTGCCAGCAGTGACAGAGGGCGCATACACTCCTACGAGCAGTACTTC
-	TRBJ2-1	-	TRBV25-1	CASSESSGTDYNEQFF	TGTGCCAGCAGTGAATCTTCCGGTACCGACTACAATGAGCAGTTCTTC
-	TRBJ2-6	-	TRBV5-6	CASSLATGLGSGANVLTF	TGTGCCAGCAGCTTGGCCACAGGGTTAGGCTCTGGGGCCAACGTCCTGACTTTC
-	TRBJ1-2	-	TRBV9	CASSFNPRAQAYYGYTF	TGTGCCAGCAGCTTTAACCCCCGGGCCCAGGCGTACTATGGCTACACCTTC
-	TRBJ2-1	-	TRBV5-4	CATRAPNNEQFF	TGTGCCACGAGGGCTCCCAACAATGAGCAGTTCTTC
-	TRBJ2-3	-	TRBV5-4	CASSHPDFTDTQYF	TGTGCCAGCAGCCACCCAGACTTCACAGATACGCAGTATTTT
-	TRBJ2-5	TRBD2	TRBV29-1	CSVVRAGGQETQYF	TGCAGCGTTGTCAGAGCGGGGGGCCAAGAGACCCAGTACTTC
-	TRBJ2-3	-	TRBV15	CATSRGKEGTQYF	TGTGCCACCAGCAGAGGGAAGGAAGGTACGCAGTATTTT
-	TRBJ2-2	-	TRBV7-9	CASSLGGTGELFF	TGTGCCAGCAGCTTAGGCGGCACCGGGGAGCTGTTTTTT
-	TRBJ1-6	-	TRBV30	CAWSVGNSPLHF	TGTGCCTGGAGTGTCGGCAATTCACCCCTCCACTTT
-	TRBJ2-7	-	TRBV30	CAWGTYEQYF	TGTGCCTGGGGTACCTACGAGCAGTACTTC
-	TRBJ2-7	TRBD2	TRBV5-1	CATAVRGGIDEQYF	TGCGCCACCGCGGTACGGGGGGGCATCGACGAGCAGTACTTC
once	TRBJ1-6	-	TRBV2	CASGPGEIYNSPLHF	TGTGCCAGCGGACCTGGGGAGATTTATAATTCACCCCTCCACTTT
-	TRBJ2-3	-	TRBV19	CASSGVDTQYF	TGTGCCAGTTCGGGGGTAGATACGCAGTATTTT
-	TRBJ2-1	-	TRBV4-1	CASSQVTAVNEQFF	TGCGCCAGCAGCCAAGTTACGGCCGTTAACGAGCAGTTCTTC
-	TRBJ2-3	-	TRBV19	CASSIGGLGGSDTQYF	TGTGCCAGTAGTATAGGGGGACTAGGGGGCTCAGATACGCAGTATTTT